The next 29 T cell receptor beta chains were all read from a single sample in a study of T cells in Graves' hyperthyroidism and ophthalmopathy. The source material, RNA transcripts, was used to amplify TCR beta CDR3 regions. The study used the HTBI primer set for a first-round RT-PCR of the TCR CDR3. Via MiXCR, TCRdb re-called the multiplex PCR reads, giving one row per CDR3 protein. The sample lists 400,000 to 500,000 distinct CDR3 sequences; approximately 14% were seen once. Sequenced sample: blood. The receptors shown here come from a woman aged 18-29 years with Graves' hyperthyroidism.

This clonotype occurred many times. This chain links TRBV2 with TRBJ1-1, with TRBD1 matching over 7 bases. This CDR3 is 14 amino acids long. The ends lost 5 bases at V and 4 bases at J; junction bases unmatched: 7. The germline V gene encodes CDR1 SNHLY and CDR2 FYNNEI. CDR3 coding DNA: TGTGCCAGCAGTCTTACAGGGGTATCCACTGAAGCTTTCTTT. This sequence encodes CASSLTGVSTEAFF. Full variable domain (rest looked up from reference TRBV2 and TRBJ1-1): EPEVTQTPSHQVTQMGQEVILRCVPISNHLYFYWYRQILGQKVEFLVSFYNNEISEKSEIFDDQFSVERPDGSNFTLKIRSTKLEDSAMYFCASSLTGVSTEAFFGQGTRLTVV.

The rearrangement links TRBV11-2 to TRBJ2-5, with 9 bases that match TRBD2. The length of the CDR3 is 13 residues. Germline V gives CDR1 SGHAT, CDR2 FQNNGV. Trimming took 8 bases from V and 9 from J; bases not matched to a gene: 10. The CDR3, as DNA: TGTGCCAGCGCGGGAGGGCCTGGGGAGGCCCAGTACTTC. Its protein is CASAGGPGEAQYF.

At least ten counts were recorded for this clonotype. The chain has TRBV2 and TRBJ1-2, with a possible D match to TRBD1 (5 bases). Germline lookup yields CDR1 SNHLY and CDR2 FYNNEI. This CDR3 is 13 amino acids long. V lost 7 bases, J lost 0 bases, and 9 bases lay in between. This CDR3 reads CASTRDPNYGYTF. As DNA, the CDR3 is TGTGCCAGCACCAGGGATCCTAACTATGGCTACACCTTC.

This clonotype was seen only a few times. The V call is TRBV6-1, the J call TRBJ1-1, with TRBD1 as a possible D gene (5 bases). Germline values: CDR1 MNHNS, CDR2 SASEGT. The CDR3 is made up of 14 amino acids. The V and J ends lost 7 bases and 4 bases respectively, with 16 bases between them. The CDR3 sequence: CASTPQERGTEAFF. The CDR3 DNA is TGTGCCAGCACCCCACAGGAGCGTGGCACTGAAGCTTTCTTT.

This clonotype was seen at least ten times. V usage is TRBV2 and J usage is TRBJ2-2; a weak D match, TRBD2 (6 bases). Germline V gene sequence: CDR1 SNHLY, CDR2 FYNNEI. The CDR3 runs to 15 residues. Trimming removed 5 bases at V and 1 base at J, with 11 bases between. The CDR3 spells CASSPRRGNTGELFF. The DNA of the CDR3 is TGTGCCAGCAGTCCCCGGCGGGGGAACACCGGGGAGCTGTTTTTT.

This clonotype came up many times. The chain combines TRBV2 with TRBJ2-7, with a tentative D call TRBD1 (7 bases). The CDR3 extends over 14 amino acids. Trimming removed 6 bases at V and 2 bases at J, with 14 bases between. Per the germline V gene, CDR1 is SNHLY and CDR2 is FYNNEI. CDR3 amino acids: CASRRAGQTYEQYV. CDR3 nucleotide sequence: TGTGCCAGCAGGAGGGCGGGACAGACCTACGAGCAGTACGTC.

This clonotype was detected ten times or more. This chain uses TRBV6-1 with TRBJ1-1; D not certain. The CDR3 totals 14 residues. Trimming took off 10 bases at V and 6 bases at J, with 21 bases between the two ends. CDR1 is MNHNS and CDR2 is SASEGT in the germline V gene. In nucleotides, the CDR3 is TGTGCCATCACGGAGAGTGGTCCATCCCCTGAAGCTTTCTTT. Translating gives CAITESGPSPEAFF.

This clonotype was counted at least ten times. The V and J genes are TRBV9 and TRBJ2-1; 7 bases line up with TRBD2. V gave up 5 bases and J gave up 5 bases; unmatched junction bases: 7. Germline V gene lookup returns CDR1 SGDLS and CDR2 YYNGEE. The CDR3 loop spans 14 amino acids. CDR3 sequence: CASRGRDFDNEQFF. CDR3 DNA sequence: TGTGCCAGCAGGGGGAGGGACTTTGACAATGAGCAGTTCTTC.

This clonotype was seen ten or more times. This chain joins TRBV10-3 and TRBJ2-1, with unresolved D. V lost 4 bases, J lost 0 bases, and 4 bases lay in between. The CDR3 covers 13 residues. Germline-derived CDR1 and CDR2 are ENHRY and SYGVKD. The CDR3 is CAISVDSYNEQFF. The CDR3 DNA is TGTGCCATCAGTGTGGACTCCTACAATGAGCAGTTCTTC.

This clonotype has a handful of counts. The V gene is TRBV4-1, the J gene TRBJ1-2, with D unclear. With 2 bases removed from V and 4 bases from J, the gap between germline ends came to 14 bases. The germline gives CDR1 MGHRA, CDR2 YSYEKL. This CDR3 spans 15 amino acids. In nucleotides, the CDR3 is TGCGCCAGCAGCCAAATTAAACCCCCGGGCTATGGCTACACCTTC. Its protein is CASSQIKPPGYGYTF.

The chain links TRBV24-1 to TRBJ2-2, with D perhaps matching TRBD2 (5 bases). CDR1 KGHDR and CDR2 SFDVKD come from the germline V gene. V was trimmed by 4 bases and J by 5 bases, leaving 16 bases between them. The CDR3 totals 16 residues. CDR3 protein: CATSEGSSLSTGELFF. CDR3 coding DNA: TGTGCCACCAGTGAGGGGAGTAGTCTTTCTACCGGGGAGCTGTTTTTT.

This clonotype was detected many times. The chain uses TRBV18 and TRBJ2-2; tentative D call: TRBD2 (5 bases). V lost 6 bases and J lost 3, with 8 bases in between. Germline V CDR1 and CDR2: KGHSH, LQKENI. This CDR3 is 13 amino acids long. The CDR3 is CASSILDTGELFF. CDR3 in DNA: TGTGCCAGCTCGATACTAGACACCGGGGAGCTGTTTTTT. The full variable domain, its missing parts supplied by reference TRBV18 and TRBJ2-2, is NAGVMQNPRHLVRRRGQEARLRCSPMKGHSHVYWYRQLPEEGLKFMVYLQKENIIDESGMPKERFSAEFPKEGPSILRIQQVVRGDSAAYFCASSILDTGELFFGEGSRLTVL.

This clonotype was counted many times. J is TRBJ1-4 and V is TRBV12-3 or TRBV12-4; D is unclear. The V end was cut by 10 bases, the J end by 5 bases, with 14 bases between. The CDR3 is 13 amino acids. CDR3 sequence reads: CATANIRNEKLFF. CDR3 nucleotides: TGTGCCACCGCCAATATTAGGAATGAAAAACTGTTTTTT.

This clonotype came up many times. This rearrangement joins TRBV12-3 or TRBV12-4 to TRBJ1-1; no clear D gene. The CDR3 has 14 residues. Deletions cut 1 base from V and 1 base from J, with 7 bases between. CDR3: CASSLGAANTEAFF. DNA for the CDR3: TGTGCCAGCAGTTTAGGAGCAGCGAACACTGAAGCTTTCTTT.

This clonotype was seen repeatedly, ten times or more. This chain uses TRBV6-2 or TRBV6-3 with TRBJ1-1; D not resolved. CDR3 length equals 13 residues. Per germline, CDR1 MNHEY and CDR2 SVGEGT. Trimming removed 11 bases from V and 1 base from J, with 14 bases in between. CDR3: CAARATENTEAFF. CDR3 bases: TGTGCCGCACGAGCGACGGAGAACACTGAAGCTTTCTTT.

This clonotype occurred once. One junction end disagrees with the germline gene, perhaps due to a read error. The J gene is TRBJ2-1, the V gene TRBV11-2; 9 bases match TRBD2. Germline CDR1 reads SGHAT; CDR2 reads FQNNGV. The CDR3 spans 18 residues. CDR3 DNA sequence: TGCGCCAGCAGCCAAAAGGCAGGGACTAGCCGATCCTACAATGAGCAGTTCTTC. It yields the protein CASSQKAGTSRSYNEQFF.

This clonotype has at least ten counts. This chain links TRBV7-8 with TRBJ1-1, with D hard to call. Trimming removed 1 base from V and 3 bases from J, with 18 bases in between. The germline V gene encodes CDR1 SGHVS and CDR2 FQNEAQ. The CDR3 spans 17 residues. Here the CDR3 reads CASSLDGRPPPDTEAFF. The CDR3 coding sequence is TGTGCCAGCAGCTTAGACGGGCGGCCTCCGCCAGACACTGAAGCTTTCTTT.

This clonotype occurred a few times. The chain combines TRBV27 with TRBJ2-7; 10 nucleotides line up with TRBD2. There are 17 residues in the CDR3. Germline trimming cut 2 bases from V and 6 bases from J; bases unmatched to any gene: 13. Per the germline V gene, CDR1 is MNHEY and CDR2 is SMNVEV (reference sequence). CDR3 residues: CASSLVLLAGVFSEQYF. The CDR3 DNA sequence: TGTGCCAGCAGTTTAGTCCTTCTAGCGGGAGTTTTCAGCGAGCAGTACTTC.

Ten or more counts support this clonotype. The DNA for the CDR3 is TGTGCCAGCAGCTTACCTCAGCGGGAGGGCCATGATGAGCAGTTCTTC. This sequence encodes CASSLPQREGHDEQFF. The chain links TRBV11-3 to TRBJ2-1; 10 positions agree with TRBD2. The CDR3 is 16 residues long. CDR1 is SGHNT and CDR2 is YENEEA in the germline V gene. V shed 2 bases and J 8 bases; nucleotides not matched to a gene: 9.

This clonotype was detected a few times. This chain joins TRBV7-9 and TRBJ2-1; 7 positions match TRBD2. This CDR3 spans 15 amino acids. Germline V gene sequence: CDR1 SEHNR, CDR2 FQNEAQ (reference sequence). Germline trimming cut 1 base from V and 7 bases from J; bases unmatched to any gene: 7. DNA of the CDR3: TGTGCCAGCAGCTTAGACGGGAGGCGGGAGAATGAGCAGTTCTTC. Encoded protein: CASSLDGRRENEQFF.

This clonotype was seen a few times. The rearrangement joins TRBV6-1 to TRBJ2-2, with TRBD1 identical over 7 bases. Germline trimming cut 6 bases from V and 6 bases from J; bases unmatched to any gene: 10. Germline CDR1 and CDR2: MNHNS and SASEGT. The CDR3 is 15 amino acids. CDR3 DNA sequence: TGTGCCAGCAGCCGCAGAGGGGGCGCGTCCGGGGAGCTGTTTTTT. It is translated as CASSRRGGASGELFF.

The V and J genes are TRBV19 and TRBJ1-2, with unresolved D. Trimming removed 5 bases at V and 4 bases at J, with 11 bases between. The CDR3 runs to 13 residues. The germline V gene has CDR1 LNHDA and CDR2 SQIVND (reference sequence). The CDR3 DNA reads TGTGCCAGTAGTCCCCGGGCTGGCTATGGCTACACCTTC. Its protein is CASSPRAGYGYTF. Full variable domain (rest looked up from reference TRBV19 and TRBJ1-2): DGGITQSPKYLFRKEGQNVTLSCEQNLNHDAMYWYRQDPGQGLRLIYYSQIVNDFQKGDIAEGYSVSREKKESFPLTVTSAQKNPTAFYLCASSPRAGYGYTFGSGTRLTVV.

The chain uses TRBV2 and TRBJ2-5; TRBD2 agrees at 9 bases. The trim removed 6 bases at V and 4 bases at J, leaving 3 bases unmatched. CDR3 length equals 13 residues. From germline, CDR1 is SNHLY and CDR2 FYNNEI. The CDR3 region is CASRASGAETQYF. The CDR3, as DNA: TGTGCCAGCAGGGCTAGCGGGGCAGAGACCCAGTACTTC.

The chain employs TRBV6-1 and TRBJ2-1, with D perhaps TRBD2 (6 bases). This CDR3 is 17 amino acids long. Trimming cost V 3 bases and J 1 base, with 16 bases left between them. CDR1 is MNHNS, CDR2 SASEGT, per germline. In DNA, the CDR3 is TGTGCCAGCAGTGACATTAGCGGCCTCAGGTCCTACAATGAGCAGTTCTTC. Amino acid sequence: CASSDISGLRSYNEQFF.

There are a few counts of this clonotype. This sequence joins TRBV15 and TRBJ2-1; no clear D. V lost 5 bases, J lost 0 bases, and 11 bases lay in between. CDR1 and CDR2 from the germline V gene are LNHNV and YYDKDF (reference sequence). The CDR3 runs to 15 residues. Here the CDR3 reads CATSDWQSSYNEQFF. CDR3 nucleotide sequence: TGTGCCACCAGCGACTGGCAATCCTCCTACAATGAGCAGTTCTTC.

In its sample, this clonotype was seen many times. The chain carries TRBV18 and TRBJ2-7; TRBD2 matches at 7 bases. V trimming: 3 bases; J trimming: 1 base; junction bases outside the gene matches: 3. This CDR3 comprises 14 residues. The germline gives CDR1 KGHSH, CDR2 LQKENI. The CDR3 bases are TGTGCCAGCTCACCTCCGGGAGGATCCTACGAGCAGTACTTC. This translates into CASSPPGGSYEQYF.

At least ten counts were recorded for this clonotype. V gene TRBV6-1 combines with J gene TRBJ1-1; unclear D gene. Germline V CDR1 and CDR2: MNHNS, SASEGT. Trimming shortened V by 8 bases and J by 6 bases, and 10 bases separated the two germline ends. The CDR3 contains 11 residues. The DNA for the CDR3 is TGTGCCAGCCTACGGGATCCTGAAGCTTTCTTT. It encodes CASLRDPEAFF.

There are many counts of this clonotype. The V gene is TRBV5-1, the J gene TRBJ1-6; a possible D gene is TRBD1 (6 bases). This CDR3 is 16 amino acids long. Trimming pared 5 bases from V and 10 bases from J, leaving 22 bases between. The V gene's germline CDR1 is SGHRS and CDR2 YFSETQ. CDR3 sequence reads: CASRGRGLGSSSPLHF. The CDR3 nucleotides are TGCGCCAGCAGAGGACGGGGGCTTGGCTCAAGCTCACCCCTCCACTTT.

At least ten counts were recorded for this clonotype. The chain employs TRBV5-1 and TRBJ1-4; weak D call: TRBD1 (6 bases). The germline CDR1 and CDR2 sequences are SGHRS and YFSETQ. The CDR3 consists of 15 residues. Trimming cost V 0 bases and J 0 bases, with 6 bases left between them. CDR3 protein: CASSLEGATNEKLFF. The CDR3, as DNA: TGCGCCAGCAGCTTGGAGGGGGCAACTAATGAAAAACTGTTTTTT.